The 28 T cell receptor beta chains in this list originate from one sample, sequenced in a study of T cells in localized non-small cell lung cancer. The method was immunoSEQ multiplex PCR; TCRdb's version includes in-frame clones alone and lacks a portion of them. The repertoire holds about 46,000 clones, approximately 80% seen once, with approximately 17% in the top ten. Sample: peripheral blood mononuclear cells, taken before any cancer treatment. These receptors were taken from a man between 40 and 75 years old with stage III lung adenocarcinoma.

The V gene is TRBV11-2, the J gene TRBJ2-2; D gene unclear. Per the germline V gene, CDR1 is SGHAT and CDR2 is FQNNGV. The CDR3 length is 14 residues. With 3 bases removed from V and 0 bases from J, the gap between germline ends came to 5 bases. The CDR3 here is CASSFLSNTGELFF. The DNA of the CDR3 is TGTGCCAGCAGCTTCTTGTCGAACACCGGGGAGCTGTTTTTT.

This clone was seen once. The chain joins TRBV6-6 to TRBJ1-2; D ambiguous. The germline V gene encodes CDR1 MNHNY and CDR2 SVGAGI (reference sequence). The CDR3 has 11 amino acids. The V gene lost 9 bases and the J gene lost 6 bases, with 11 bases spanning the gap. CDR3 nucleotides: TGTGCCAGTTCCCCCGGTCATGGCTACACCTTC. This translates into CASSPGHGYTF.

This chain joins TRBV4-1 and TRBJ2-1; D not resolved. The CDR3 spans 13 residues. Trimming stripped 1 base from V and 5 bases from J, with 6 bases between. Germline lookup yields CDR1 MGHRA and CDR2 YSYEKL. CDR3 protein: CASSQGEHNEQFF. The CDR3 DNA reads TGCGCCAGCAGCCAAGGGGAACACAATGAGCAGTTCTTC.

This clone rates as medium-sized. The rearrangement links TRBV19 to TRBJ2-1; TRBD2 aligns across 10 bases. With V trimmed by 6 bases and J by 4 bases, 6 bases remained unmatched. The germline CDR1 and CDR2 sequences are LNHDA and SQIVND (reference sequence). This CDR3 is 15 amino acids long. The CDR3 sequence is CASRPPSGGYNEQFF. CDR3 coding DNA: TGTGCCAGTAGGCCTCCTAGCGGGGGTTACAATGAGCAGTTCTTC.

The V call is TRBV5-4, the J call TRBJ2-5, with D unclear. The CDR3 spans 14 residues. The germline V gene encodes CDR1 SGHNT and CDR2 YYREEE (reference sequence). V was clipped by 0 bases and J by 2 bases, with 8 bases between them. The CDR3 DNA reads TGTGCCAGCAGCTTGGTTAGTGATCAAGAGACCCAGTACTTC. Amino acids: CASSLVSDQETQYF.

This clone appeared a few times. The chain couples TRBV7-9 to TRBJ2-5; D perhaps matches TRBD1 (5 bases). This CDR3 has 13 residues. Germline-derived CDR1 and CDR2 are SEHNR and FQNEAQ (reference sequence). Deletions cut 1 base from V and 5 bases from J, with 8 bases between. CDR3 in DNA: TGTGCCAGCAGCTTAGACAGGTGGGAGACCCAGTACTTC. Translating it yields CASSLDRWETQYF.

This sequence joins TRBV10-2 and TRBJ2-7, with 8 bases lining up with TRBD1. Trimming took 8 bases from V and 2 from J; bases not matched to a gene: 2. Germline V gene data show CDR1 as WSHSY and CDR2 as SAAADI. CDR3 length equals 12 residues. CDR3 nucleotide sequence: TGCGCCAGCTCACAGGGGGCCTACGAGCAGTACTTC. Its protein is CASSQGAYEQYF.

The chain has TRBV28 and TRBJ2-2, with TRBD2 as a possible D gene (7 bases). CDR1 MDHEN and CDR2 SYDVKM come from the germline V gene. The CDR3 sequence is 16 residues long. Trimming removed 3 bases at V and 5 bases at J, with 16 bases between. The CDR3 DNA sequence: TGTGCCAGCAGTTTCTCCTGGGGGGGCAATACCGGGGAGCTGTTTTTT. Translation: CASSFSWGGNTGELFF. The complete variable domain, with remaining parts taken from reference TRBV28 and TRBJ2-2, reads DVKVTQSSRYLVKRTGEKVFLECVQDMDHENMFWYRQDPGLGLRLIYFSYDVKMKEKGDIPEGYSVSREKKERFSLILESASTNQTSMYLCASSFSWGGNTGELFFGEGSRLTVL.

The genes are TRBV7-6 and TRBJ2-5; 9 bases are shared with TRBD2. Germline V gene data show CDR1 as SGHVS and CDR2 as FNYEAQ. CDR3 length equals 13 residues. Germline trimming cut 3 bases from V and 5 bases from J; bases unmatched to any gene: 1. The CDR3 sequence: CASSLSGGETQYF. In DNA form, the CDR3 reads TGTGCCAGCAGCTTGAGCGGGGGGGAGACCCAGTACTTC. The complete variable domain, with remaining parts taken from reference TRBV7-6 and TRBJ2-5, reads GAGVSQSPRYKVTKRGQDVALRCDPISGHVSLYWYRQALGQGPEFLTYFNYEAQQDKSGLPNDRFSAERPEGSISTLTIQRTEQRDSAMYRCASSLSGGETQYFGPGTRLLVL.

The CDR3, as DNA: TGTGCCAGCAGCCAATATCCGGGGTCCTACGAGCAGTACTTC. This encodes CASSQYPGSYEQYF. The genes are TRBV16 and TRBJ2-7; TRBD2 is a possible D gene (5 bases). V shed 1 base and J shed 1 base, with 8 bases lying between them. CDR3 length: 14 residues. Germline CDR1 reads KGHSY; CDR2 reads FQNENV.

This clone has just one count. The V and J genes are TRBV27 and TRBJ2-7, with TRBD1 matching over 9 bases. V dropped 11 bases and J dropped 0; count of bases not matched to a gene: 14. Germline V lookup: CDR1 MNHEY, CDR2 SMNVEV (reference sequence). The length of the CDR3 is 16 residues. The DNA of the CDR3 is TGTGCCGCCGGGACAGGGTTAGGATCGGGCTCCTACGAGCAGTACTTC. Its protein is CAAGTGLGSGSYEQYF.

V is TRBV14 and J is TRBJ2-1, with D perhaps TRBD2 (5 bases). Germline V gene data show CDR1 as SGHDN and CDR2 as FVKESK. The CDR3 spans 13 residues. The germline V and J ends were trimmed by 5 bases and 6 bases, with 11 bases remaining between them. The CDR3: CASSEGWLNEQFF. The CDR3 nucleotides are TGTGCCAGCAGCGAGGGTTGGCTCAATGAGCAGTTCTTC.

The chain joins TRBV5-1 to TRBJ2-7; TRBD1 might be the D (5 bases). The V and J ends lost 0 bases and 7 bases respectively, with 11 bases between them. CDR3 length: 13 amino acids. CDR1 is SGHRS, CDR2 YFSETQ, per germline. The CDR3 reads CASSLGQPPEQYF. Written as DNA, the CDR3 is TGCGCCAGCAGCTTGGGACAGCCTCCAGAGCAGTACTTC.

The rearrangement uses TRBV28 and TRBJ2-1, with D perhaps being TRBD1 or TRBD2 (6 bases each). The CDR3 has 15 amino acids. The germline gives CDR1 MDHEN, CDR2 SYDVKM. V was clipped by 2 bases and J by 4 bases, with 12 bases between them. In DNA, the CDR3 is TGTGCCAGCAGTTTAAAAGGGGGGCGTTACAATGAGCAGTTCTTC. Translation: CASSLKGGRYNEQFF.

V usage is TRBV14 and J usage is TRBJ2-3; 8 bases fit TRBD2. V lost 1 base, J lost 6 bases, and 9 bases stayed unmatched. The CDR3 is made up of 16 amino acids. CDR1 SGHDN and CDR2 FVKESK come from the germline V gene. The CDR3 nucleotides read TGTGCCAGCAGCCAAGTCTTTGCGACTAGCGTTGATACGCAGTATTTT. Translating it yields CASSQVFATSVDTQYF.

This sequence joins TRBV5-6 and TRBJ2-1; D is unresolved. Germline V gene sequence: CDR1 SGHDT, CDR2 YYEEEE. Trimming took off 4 bases at V and 0 bases at J, with 14 bases between the two ends. The CDR3 covers 16 residues. CDR3 DNA sequence: TGTGCCAGCAGCAGGTACGGGTCGGGCTCCTACAATGAGCAGTTCTTC. Protein product: CASSRYGSGSYNEQFF.

The chain has TRBV27 and TRBJ1-4, with no clear D. The CDR3 consists of 15 residues. V lost 3 bases and J lost 0, with 8 bases in between. From germline, CDR1 is MNHEY and CDR2 SMNVEV (reference sequence). The CDR3: CASSLYRATNEKLFF. In DNA form, the CDR3 reads TGTGCCAGCAGTTTGTACAGAGCAACTAATGAAAAACTGTTTTTT.

This chain links TRBV5-1 with TRBJ2-2; 10 bases match TRBD1. The CDR3 consists of 15 residues. With 2 bases clipped from V and 5 bases from J, the junction kept 3 bases outside the gene matches. Germline loops: CDR1 SGHRS, CDR2 YFSETQ. CDR3 sequence (DNA): TGCGCCAGCAGCTTCGGACAGGGGGGAACCGGGGAGCTGTTTTTT. It specifies CASSFGQGGTGELFF.

CDR3 loop: CASSSFPGTSGGETQYF. CDR3 bases: TGCGCCAGCAGCTCCTTCCCCGGGACTAGCGGGGGGGAGACCCAGTACTTC. The rearrangement uses TRBV5-1 and TRBJ2-5; 15 nucleotides align to TRBD2. Germline values: CDR1 SGHRS, CDR2 YFSETQ. The ends lost 3 bases at V and 5 bases at J; junction bases unmatched: 8. The CDR3 is 17 amino acids.

This clone was recorded a few times. The chain is built from TRBV10-1 and TRBJ2-1; unclear D gene. This CDR3 is 15 amino acids long. CDR1 WNHNN and CDR2 SYGVQD come from the germline V gene (reference sequence). V lost 1 base and J 8 bases, leaving 15 bases between the germline ends. CDR3 DNA sequence: TGCGCCAGCAGTGAGTTTCAACGAGGCATCCATGAGCAGTTCTTC. Its protein is CASSEFQRGIHEQFF.

The V gene is TRBV6-6, the J gene TRBJ1-3; tentatively, D is TRBD1 (5 bases). The CDR3 totals 15 residues. V lost 6 bases, J lost 0 bases, and 12 bases lay in between. Germline lookup yields CDR1 MNHNY and CDR2 SVGAGI (reference sequence). The chain's CDR3 is CASSGGSVSGNTIYF. The CDR3, as DNA: TGTGCCAGCAGCGGGGGTTCCGTCTCTGGAAACACCATATATTTT.

The chain links TRBV29-1 to TRBJ1-5; no definite D call. Germline V lookup: CDR1 SQVTM, CDR2 ANQGSEA. Trimming cost V 1 base and J 7 bases, with 20 bases left between them. This CDR3 is built from 16 residues. CDR3 nucleotide sequence: TGCAGCGTTGAAGGCGGTTTCGTCCAGCTATGGCAGCCCCAGCATTTT. Protein: CSVEGGFVQLWQPQHF.

The CDR3 region has the DNA TGCGCCAGCAGCTTGAGTACGGCCTCCTACGAGCAGTACTTC. Translation gives CASSLSTASYEQYF. This chain links TRBV5-1 with TRBJ2-7; D ambiguous. Germline V gene data show CDR1 as SGHRS and CDR2 as YFSETQ. Between the trimmed V and J ends, which lost 1 base and 0 bases, there was a span of 8 bases. The CDR3 is made up of 14 amino acids.

This clone was counted once. The chain couples TRBV10-3 to TRBJ2-3; 10 nucleotides line up with TRBD2. V lost 3 bases and J lost 3; bases outside the gene matches: 9. Germline assignment: CDR1 ENHRY and CDR2 SYGVKD. CDR3 size: 17 residues. This CDR3 reads CAISDTSGVYGTDTQYF. DNA for the CDR3: TGTGCCATCAGTGACACTAGCGGGGTGTATGGAACAGATACGCAGTATTTT.

This rearrangement joins TRBV4-1 to TRBJ2-1; weak D call: TRBD2 (6 bases). V was pared by 0 bases and J by 4 bases, with 16 bases between. This CDR3 contains 17 residues. Germline CDR1 and CDR2: MGHRA and YSYEKL. The CDR3: CASSQDPRGSSYNEQFF. CDR3 DNA: TGCGCCAGCAGCCAAGATCCTCGGGGGTCGTCGTACAATGAGCAGTTCTTC.

The chain is built from TRBV18 and TRBJ2-6, with D perhaps being TRBD1 or TRBD2 (5 bases each). V lost 2 bases, J lost 1 base, and 9 bases lay in between. Germline values: CDR1 KGHSH, CDR2 LQKENI. The length of the CDR3 is 16 residues. The CDR3 bases are TGTGCCAGCTCACCAACGGGGCAATCTGGGGCCAACGTCCTGACTTTC. It yields the protein CASSPTGQSGANVLTF.

The chain joins TRBV6-5 to TRBJ1-5; possibly TRBD1 for D (5 bases). Germline V gives CDR1 MNHEY, CDR2 SVGAGI. The length of the CDR3 is 15 residues. Trimming removed 2 bases at V and 1 base at J, with 9 bases between. CDR3 sequence (DNA): TGTGCCAGCAGTTACACTAGGGGCAGCAATCAGCCCCAGCATTTT. It yields the protein CASSYTRGSNQPQHF.

The gene calls are TRBV5-1 and TRBJ1-1; D is undetermined. Germline-derived CDR1 and CDR2 are SGHRS and YFSETQ. CDR3 size: 15 residues. Trimming cost V 0 bases and J 1 base, with 10 bases left between them. The CDR3 region is CASSLGSRKNTEAFF. CDR3 nucleotide sequence: TGCGCCAGCAGCTTGGGATCGCGGAAGAACACTGAAGCTTTCTTT.